This TCR beta chain was observed in a study of cytomegalovirus exposure and HLA in healthy donors. General observations from the study: Previous analysis showed most TCR beta V segments were productive about 87% or about 30% of the time. Analyzed later, association rates of TCRs varied across HLA loci, with DRB1 most and HLA-C fewest.

Primers included in the PCR were 60 Vbeta and 13 Jbeta primers. Profiling relied on immunoSEQ multiplex PCR, and the TCRdb table lists in-frame clones only, not all of them. The data hold 95,000 to 120,000 clones, with over 60% observed a single time. The V gene lost 9 bases and the J gene lost 4 bases, with 23 bases spanning the gap. Per the germline V gene, CDR1 is MRHNA and CDR2 is SNTAGT. This CDR3 region has 16 residues. With respect to this clone: Its matching antigen is unknown.

The sample was PBMCs. The chain carries TRBV6-4 and TRBJ2-3; perhaps TRBD1 as D (6 bases). The receptor was isolated from a man in his late teens or twenties in good health and CMV-seropositive. CDR3 coding DNA: TGTGCCAGTGCCAATCGGGCAGGGGATGCCCCAGATACGCAGTATTTT. This encodes CASANRAGDAPDTQYF.